The TCR beta chain under discussion was sequenced for a study of blood T cell repertoires in COVID-19. In the study overall: Spain, Italy and the United States supplied samples that represented acute and convalescent COVID-19. T cells, B-cell-depleted T cells, or PBMCs provided the cDNA or gDNA that served as material.

Using immunoSEQ multiplex PCR, the repertoire was profiled, and TCRdb retains in-frame clones only, with some absent. The table has some 140,000 clones, about 88% seen once; the top ten hold about 18%. Trimming stripped 5 bases from V and 7 bases from J, with 16 bases between. Germline V gene sequence: CDR1 SGDLS, CDR2 YYNGEE. The CDR3 totals 13 residues. The TCR comes from an elderly woman with acute or convalescent COVID-19. Input material: peripheral blood. The rearrangement links TRBV9 to TRBJ2-7; possibly TRBD1 for D (5 bases). In nucleotides, the CDR3 is TGTGCCAGCAGTTTCGACAGTGCCGGGGAGCAGTACTTC. It is translated as CASSFDSAGEQYF.